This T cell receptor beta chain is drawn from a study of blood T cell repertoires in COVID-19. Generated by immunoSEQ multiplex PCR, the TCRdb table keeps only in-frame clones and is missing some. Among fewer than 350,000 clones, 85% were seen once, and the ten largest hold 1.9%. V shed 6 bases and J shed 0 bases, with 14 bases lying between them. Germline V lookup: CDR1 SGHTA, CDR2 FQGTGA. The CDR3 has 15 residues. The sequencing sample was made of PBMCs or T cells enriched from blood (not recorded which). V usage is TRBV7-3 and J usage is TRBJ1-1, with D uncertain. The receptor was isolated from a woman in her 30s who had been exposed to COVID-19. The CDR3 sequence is CASSPSREVNTEAFF. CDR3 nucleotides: TGTGCCAGCAGTCCCAGTAGAGAGGTGAACACTGAAGCTTTCTTT.